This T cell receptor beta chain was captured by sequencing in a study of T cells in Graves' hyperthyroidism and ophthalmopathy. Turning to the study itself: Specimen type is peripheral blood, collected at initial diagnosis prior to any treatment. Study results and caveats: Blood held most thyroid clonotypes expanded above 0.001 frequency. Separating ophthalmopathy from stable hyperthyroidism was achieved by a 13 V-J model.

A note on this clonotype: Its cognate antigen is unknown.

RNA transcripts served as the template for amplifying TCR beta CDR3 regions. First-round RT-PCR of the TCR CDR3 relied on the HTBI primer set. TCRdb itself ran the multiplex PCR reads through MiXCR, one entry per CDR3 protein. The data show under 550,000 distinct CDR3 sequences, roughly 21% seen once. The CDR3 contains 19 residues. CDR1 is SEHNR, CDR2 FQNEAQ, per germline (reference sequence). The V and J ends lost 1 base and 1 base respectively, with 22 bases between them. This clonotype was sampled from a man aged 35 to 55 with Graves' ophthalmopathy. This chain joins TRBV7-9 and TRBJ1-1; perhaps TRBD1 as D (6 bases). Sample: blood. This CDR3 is CASSLGTSQTGHRNTEAFF. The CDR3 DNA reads TGTGCCAGCAGCTTAGGGACCTCCCAGACGGGACATCGGAACACTGAAGCTTTCTTT.